In this sample, the clone carrying this T cell receptor (beta chain) turned up a few times. The length of the CDR3 is 13 residues. Between the trimmed V and J ends, which lost 10 bases and 0 bases, there was a span of 12 bases. The germline V gene has CDR1 LGHDT and CDR2 YNNKEL (reference sequence). This entry is derived from a study of T-cell reconstitution after alpha-beta-depleted transplantation in children. A library of TCRbeta sequences, prepared with unique molecular identifiers, was generated. TCRdb redid the calling of the PCR reads with MiXCR, one entry per CDR3 protein. The sample includes approximately 510,000 distinct CDR3 sequences, about 16% of them seen just once.

The sequencing used PBMCs from the stem cell graft donor, collected from the stem cell graft. The J gene is TRBJ2-5, the V gene TRBV3-1; D is undetermined. The TCR sequence derives from a human donor who donated a stem cell graft to a child with acute lymphoblastic leukemia. In DNA, the CDR3 is TGTGCCACCCACCAAGGGTACCAAGAGACCCAGTACTTC. Protein sequence: CATHQGYQETQYF.